This TCR beta chain derives from a study of blood T cell repertoires in COVID-19. Per the authors' pipeline: Counts of nucleated cells, estimated from reference gene primer amplification, were obtained. This table comes from immunoSEQ multiplex PCR, and its TCRdb copy is limited to in-frame clones, with some not included. That table is the source of V, J and clone size, and D and trimming were worked out from the DNA. The table includes approximately 140,000 clones, 84% detected once. Participants classified as exposed had met a COVID-19 case within 2 weeks before study entry. The V end lost 8 bases, the J end lost 7 bases, and 21 bases lay between the germline ends. The CDR3 totals 15 residues. Germline V lookup: CDR1 MNHEY, CDR2 SVGEGT.

The sequenced sample was PBMCs or T cells enriched from blood (not recorded which). The sequence derives from a woman aged 50 to 60 who had been exposed to COVID-19. The chain joins TRBV6-2 or TRBV6-3 to TRBJ2-1; perhaps TRBD2 as D (6 bases). The CDR3 sequence: CASGLLAGSGNEQFF. DNA for the CDR3: TGTGCCAGCGGCCTCTTGGCGGGGTCTGGTAATGAGCAGTTCTTC.